This T cell receptor (beta chain) is drawn from a study of T cell responses to AZD1222 COVID-19 vaccine (dated by TCRdb to the early 2020s). Background for the entire study: A total of over 230 trial participants underwent TCR sequencing, of whom about 210 received two doses of AZD1222 and roughly 25 received two doses of the MenACWY control vaccine. Enrollment into the trials was organized by age into subgroups of 18-55, 56-69 and 70-plus years, and those subgroups contained about 160, 30 and 59 TCR-sequenced participants, respectively.

The CDR3 has 14 amino acids, counting the end cysteine and phenylalanine. CDR3 DNA only is kept here, 42 bases in frame from base 1. The germline V end is reduced by 3 bases and the J end by 2 bases; junction bases left unmatched: 3. The germline V gene encodes CDR1 KGHSH and CDR2 LQKENI. The CDR3 regions of human TCRbeta chains were analyzed by immunosequencing. Concerning the study's data processing: TCRs in the repertoires were matched against a reference library of SARS-CoV-2-specific TCRs that had been generated with the MIRA antigen-specificity platform. Breadth was defined as the fraction of unique TCRs that were SARS-CoV-2-associated, and depth was defined as the fraction of total T cells that were SARS-CoV-2-associated. Using the MIRA data, every spike-specific TCR was mapped to the spike region that the TCR reacted to and assigned to either a CD4 or a CD8 class. Log10-transformed breadth and depth values were compared by one-way ANOVA with Sidak's multiple comparisons tests. What TCRdb holds here is the immuneACCESS table cut down to in-frame rearrangements. Part of the clones is not present; checked against another copy, under half of the missing clones reflect an unresolved V gene, and the others are unexplained. V, J and clone size reflect that table, while D and trimming were determined from the DNA. The sample table lists 200,000 to 250,000 clones, around 94% of them with a count of one. The ten largest account for over 1.5% of the sample.

The time point label here, explained by the study, means: about 28 days (+/-7) after the second vaccine dose. The sample's treatment or condition label is to be understood as: meningococcal conjugate vaccine given as trial control. Samples from vaccinated people were obtained from the UK trials COV001 and COV002, which included a single-blind randomized controlled phase 2/3 trial of AZD1222 (ChAdOx1 nCoV-19) in healthy adults. Trial participant PBMC samples were collected at day 0 and day 28 after the second dose for TCRbeta chain sequencing. As regards this clone: Its antigen is not yet known. Nothing much larger sits one base from this clone, and base qualities are not available.

Paper-wide results and their limitations: Only a handful of AZD1222 recipients were SARS-CoV-2 seropositive at baseline, limiting conclusions about previously exposed vaccinees. CD4 TCRs associated with the vaccine covered the entire spike protein, and the dominant responses were in regions 160-218 and 743-854. No day 14 peak-response samples were available, so repertoires were characterized only after the peak T cell response. Spike-specific TCR breadth and depth rose significantly after two AZD1222 doses compared with day 0 and with MenACWY recipients. The 56-69-year group was small, and its depth increase did not reach significance, likely because of low power. Participants were mostly white British, with more females than males. The authors suggested clonal diversity may have been underestimated. Epitopes outside the regions mutated in the B.1.351 and B.1.1.7 variants were reportedly recognized by nearly half of the unique spike-specific TCRs.

Sequenced material: peripheral blood, taken 28 days after the second dose of the MenACWY control vaccine. This sequence was found in an adult who received the MenACWY meningococcal vaccine as a control. Recombination linked TRBV18 to TRBJ1-2, with 7 middle bases fitting TRBD1. The DNA reads as follows: TGTGCCAGCTCACCTCCGACAGGGAACTATGGCTACACCTTC. The translation is CASSPPTGNYGYTF.